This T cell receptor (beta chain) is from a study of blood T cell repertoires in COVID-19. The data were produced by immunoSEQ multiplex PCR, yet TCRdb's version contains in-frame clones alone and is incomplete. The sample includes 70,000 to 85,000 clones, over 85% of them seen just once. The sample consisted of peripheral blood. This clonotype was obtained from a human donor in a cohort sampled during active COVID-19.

The CDR3 is CASSLGAGNIETQYF. CDR3 in DNA: TGTGCCAGCAGCTTGGGGGCAGGGAACATAGAGACCCAGTACTTC. This chain connects TRBV5-5 to TRBJ2-5; D perhaps matches TRBD1 (5 bases). This CDR3 has 15 residues. The germline V and J ends were trimmed by 0 bases and 4 bases, with 13 bases remaining between them. CDR1 is SGHKS, CDR2 YYEKEE, per germline (reference sequence).